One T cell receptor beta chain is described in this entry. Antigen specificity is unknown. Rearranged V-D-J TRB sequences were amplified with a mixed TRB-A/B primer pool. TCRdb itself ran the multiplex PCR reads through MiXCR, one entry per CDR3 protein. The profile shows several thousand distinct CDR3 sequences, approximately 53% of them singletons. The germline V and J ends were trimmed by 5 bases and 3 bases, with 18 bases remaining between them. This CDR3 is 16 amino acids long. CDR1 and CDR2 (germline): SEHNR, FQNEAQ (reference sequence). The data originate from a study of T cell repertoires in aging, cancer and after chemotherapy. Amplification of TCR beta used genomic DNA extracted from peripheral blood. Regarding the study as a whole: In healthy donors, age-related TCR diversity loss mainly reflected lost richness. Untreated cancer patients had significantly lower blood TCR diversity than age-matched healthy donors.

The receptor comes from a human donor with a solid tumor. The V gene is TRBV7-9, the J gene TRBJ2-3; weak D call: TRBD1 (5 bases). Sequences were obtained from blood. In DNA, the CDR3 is TGTGCCAGCAGCAGCTCCGGAGTAGGGGCAACAGATACGCAGTATTTT. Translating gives CASSSSGVGATDTQYF. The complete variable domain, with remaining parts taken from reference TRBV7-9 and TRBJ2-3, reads DTGVSQNPRHKITKRGQNVTFRCDPISEHNRLYWYRQTLGQGPEFLTYFQNEAQLEKSRLLSDRFSAERPKGSFSTLEIQRTEQGDSAMYLCASSSSGVGATDTQYFGPGTRLTVL.